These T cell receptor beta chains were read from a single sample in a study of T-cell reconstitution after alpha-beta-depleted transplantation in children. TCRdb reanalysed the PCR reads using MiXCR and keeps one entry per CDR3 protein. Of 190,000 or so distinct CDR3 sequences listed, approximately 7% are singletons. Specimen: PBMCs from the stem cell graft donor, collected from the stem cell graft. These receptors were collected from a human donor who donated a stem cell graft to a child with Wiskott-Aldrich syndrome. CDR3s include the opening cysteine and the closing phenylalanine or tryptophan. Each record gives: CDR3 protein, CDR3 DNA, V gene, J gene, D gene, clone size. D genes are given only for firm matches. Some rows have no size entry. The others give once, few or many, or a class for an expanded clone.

CASKGQETQYF,TGCGCCAGCAAAGGTCAGGAGACCCAGTACTTC,TRBV5-1,TRBJ2-5,-,-
CSARSGQETQYF,TGCAGTGCTAGATCGGGTCAAGAGACCCAGTACTTC,TRBV20-1,TRBJ2-5,-,many
CASSPSGGLQFF,TGCGCCAGCAGCCCTTCGGGGGGTTTGCAGTTCTTC,TRBV4-3,TRBJ2-1,TRBD2,many
CATSDPNASELRREQFF,TGTGCCACCAGTGATCCCAACGCCTCGGAACTTAGGAGAGAGCAGTTCTTC,TRBV24-1,TRBJ2-1,-,many
CASSFGGQRFQETQYF,TGCGCCAGCAGCTTTGGGGGACAGAGATTCCAAGAGACCCAGTACTTC,TRBV5-1,TRBJ2-5,TRBD1,many
CASSSRTSGTYEQYF,TGCGCCAGCAGCAGCCGGACTAGCGGTACCTACGAGCAGTACTTC,TRBV4-1,TRBJ2-7,TRBD2,few
CASGLLLDIDGRASYEQYF,TGTGCCAGCGGATTACTATTGGACATTGATGGGAGGGCCTCCTACGAGCAGTACTTC,TRBV27,TRBJ2-7,TRBD2,many
CATLGGASNEQFF,TGTGCCACCCTAGGGGGGGCAAGTAATGAGCAGTTCTTC,TRBV10-3,TRBJ2-1,-,many
CASSLISSAGEDSPLHF,TGTGCCAGCAGTTTAATCTCCTCGGCAGGGGAAGATTCACCCCTCCACTTT,TRBV28,TRBJ1-6,-,many
CASSLGPGQGSYEQYF,TGTGCCAGCAGTTTAGGTCCGGGACAGGGGTCCTACGAGCAGTACTTC,TRBV27,TRBJ2-7,TRBD1,-
CASSPGLNQPQHF,TGTGCCAGCTCACCAGGGCTCAATCAGCCCCAGCATTTT,TRBV18,TRBJ1-5,-,few
CASSIAAGVSYEQYF,TGTGCCAGTAGTATTGCAGCGGGAGTATCCTACGAGCAGTACTTC,TRBV19,TRBJ2-7,TRBD2,few
CASSLGPGTDTQYF,TGCGCCAGCAGCTTGGGGCCGGGCACAGATACGCAGTATTTT,TRBV5-1,TRBJ2-3,-,many
CASSLGPSGRGEQFF,TGTGCCAGCAGCTTGGGGCCTAGCGGGAGGGGTGAGCAGTTCTTC,TRBV11-2,TRBJ2-1,TRBD2,-
CASSIRRDGSPLHF,TGTGCCAGCAGCATACGGAGGGATGGATCACCCCTCCACTTT,TRBV7-2,TRBJ1-6,-,many
CSASRAVGYEQFF,TGCAGCGCTTCCAGGGCGGTCGGTTATGAGCAGTTCTTC,TRBV29-1,TRBJ2-1,-,few
CASSLDLSVPEAFF,TGCGCCAGCAGCTTGGATCTGTCGGTCCCTGAAGCTTTCTTT,TRBV5-1,TRBJ1-1,-,few
CASGRGSTDTQYF,TGTGCCAGCGGGCGCGGTAGCACAGATACGCAGTATTTT,TRBV5-5,TRBJ2-3,-,-
CASSQDPVDVLTF,TGCGCCAGCAGCCAGGACCCGGTCGACGTCCTGACTTTC,TRBV5-1,TRBJ2-6,-,many
CASSLVAGGDYGYTF,TGCGCCAGCAGCTTGGTTGCAGGGGGCGACTATGGCTACACCTTC,TRBV5-1,TRBJ1-2,TRBD1,few
CASSPGTGEGYEQYF,TGCGCCAGCAGCCCCGGGACAGGGGAGGGCTACGAGCAGTACTTC,TRBV5-1,TRBJ2-7,TRBD1,many
CASSLVALAGRSSYEQYF,TGTGCCAGCAGCTTAGTCGCCCTAGCGGGACGATCCTCCTACGAGCAGTACTTC,TRBV7-6,TRBJ2-7,TRBD2,many
CASSVLGETQYF,TGTGCCAGCAGTGTTCTTGGGGAGACCCAGTACTTC,TRBV2,TRBJ2-5,-,-
CATSDSPWTSDVQETQYF,TGTGCCACCAGTGATTCGCCCTGGACTAGCGATGTTCAAGAGACCCAGTACTTC,TRBV24-1,TRBJ2-5,TRBD2,few
CAFSFVRLAGGSDNEQFF,TGTGCCTTCAGTTTTGTTCGACTAGCGGGAGGTAGTGACAATGAGCAGTTCTTC,TRBV3-1,TRBJ2-1,TRBD2,-
CSARRWLAGSTDTQYF,TGCAGTGCTAGAAGGTGGCTAGCGGGGAGCACAGATACGCAGTATTTT,TRBV20-1,TRBJ2-3,TRBD2,many
CASSQGQGYEQYF,TGTGCCAGTAGCCAGGGACAGGGGTACGAGCAGTACTTC,TRBV19,TRBJ2-7,TRBD1,-
CASSRYRSSGANVLTF,TGTGCCAGCAGCCGTTACAGGTCCTCTGGGGCCAACGTCCTGACTTTC,TRBV7-2,TRBJ2-6,-,many
CASRAAIGELFF,TGTGCCAGTCGTGCCGCTATCGGGGAGCTGTTTTTT,TRBV12-3/TRBV12-4,TRBJ2-2,-,many
CATSGGSNQPQHF,TGTGCCACTTCTGGCGGGAGCAATCAGCCCCAGCATTTT,TRBV24-1,TRBJ1-5,-,many
CASIGQVNTEAFF,TGTGCCAGCATCGGACAGGTGAACACTGAAGCTTTCTTT,TRBV12-3/TRBV12-4,TRBJ1-1,TRBD1,-
CASRDNEQFF,TGTGCCAGCAGGGATAATGAGCAGTTCTTC,TRBV6-6,TRBJ2-1,-,many
CASSFRQGDGYTF,TGTGCCAGCAGTTTTCGGCAGGGGGATGGCTACACCTTC,TRBV12-3/TRBV12-4,TRBJ1-2,TRBD1,few
CASSGGTGGRLETQYF,TGTGCCAGCAGCGGTGGGACAGGGGGACGACTGGAGACCCAGTACTTC,TRBV9,TRBJ2-5,TRBD1,-
CSARPPGLALSSYNEQFF,TGCAGTGCTAGACCACCGGGACTAGCGTTGAGCTCCTACAATGAGCAGTTCTTC,TRBV20-1,TRBJ2-1,TRBD2,-
CAIGRGPETQYF,TGTGCCATCGGTCGGGGGCCCGAGACCCAGTACTTC,TRBV10-3,TRBJ2-5,-,many
CSATDPNNEQFF,TGCAGTGCCACAGACCCCAACAATGAGCAGTTCTTC,TRBV20-1,TRBJ2-1,-,many
CASSFGYYEQYF,TGTGCCAGCAGTTTCGGTTACTACGAGCAGTACTTC,TRBV28,TRBJ2-7,-,-
CASISPHEQYF,TGTGCCAGCATTTCTCCCCACGAGCAGTACTTC,TRBV27,TRBJ2-7,-,many
CASSPPGFNEQFF,TGTGCCAGCAGCCCCCCCGGGTTCAATGAGCAGTTCTTC,TRBV5-6,TRBJ2-1,-,-
CASREGYNEQFF,TGCGCCAGCAGAGAGGGGTACAATGAGCAGTTCTTC,TRBV5-1,TRBJ2-1,-,many
CASSRNQNPGSPLHF,TGCGCCAGCAGCCGGAACCAGAACCCTGGATCACCCCTCCACTTT,TRBV4-3,TRBJ1-6,-,many
CSARDHTTQYF,TGCAGTGCTAGAGATCATACGACGCAGTATTTT,TRBV20-1,TRBJ2-3,-,many
CAGSLAGTHNEWFF,TGTGCCGGATCACTAGCGGGGACACACAATGAGTGGTTCTTC,TRBV2,TRBJ2-1,TRBD2,many
CSATRPGTSGYEQYF,TGCAGTGCTACCCGACCCGGGACTAGCGGCTACGAGCAGTACTTC,TRBV20-1,TRBJ2-7,TRBD2,many
CASSPRSRRGGTYEQYF,TGTGCCAGCAGCCCCAGAAGTAGGAGGGGGGGAACCTACGAGCAGTACTTC,TRBV7-2,TRBJ2-7,-,-
CASSLDSTDTQYF,TGCGCCAGCAGCTTAGATAGCACAGATACGCAGTATTTT,TRBV5-1,TRBJ2-3,-,many